These 21 T cell receptor beta chains originate from one sample sequenced in a study of cytomegalovirus exposure and HLA in healthy donors. The PCR employed 60 Vbeta primers together with 13 Jbeta primers. Sequencing used immunoSEQ multiplex PCR; TCRdb keeps in-frame clones, though not all of them. The table shows fewer than 90,000 clones, with 55% to 80% occurring only once. The specimen was PBMCs. These receptors were taken from a middle-aged man in good health and CMV-seropositive.

This clone was detected only once. The CDR3: CASSEVRNSPLHF. The DNA for the CDR3 is TGTGCCAGCAGTGAGGTGAGGAATTCACCCCTCCACTTT. The J gene is TRBJ1-6, the V gene TRBV2; D is unresolved. This CDR3 is built from 13 residues. Germline values: CDR1 SNHLY, CDR2 FYNNEI. Trimming removed 3 bases at V and 7 bases at J, with 7 bases between. The whole variable domain, filled in from reference TRBV2 and TRBJ1-6, reads EPEVTQTPSHQVTQMGQEVILRCVPISNHLYFYWYRQILGQKVEFLVSFYNNEISEKSEIFDDQFSVERPDGSNFTLKIRSTKLEDSAMYFCASSEVRNSPLHFGNGTRLTVT.

CDR3 coding DNA: TGCAGCGTGACGTCCGGGACAGGGAGTGAAAAACTGTTTTTT. Protein product: CSVTSGTGSEKLFF. V is TRBV29-1 and J is TRBJ1-4; TRBD1 matches at 9 bases. The CDR3 extends over 14 amino acids. The V and J ends lost 6 bases and 7 bases, in that order; junction bases with no gene match: 9. CDR1 is SQVTM and CDR2 is ANQGSEA in the germline V gene. The variable domain in full, with the rest retrieved from reference TRBV29-1 and TRBJ1-4, is SAVISQKPSRDICQRGTSLTIQCQVDSQVTMMFWYRQQPGQSLTLIATANQGSEATYESGFVIDKFPISRPNLTFSTLTVSNMSPEDSSIYLCSVTSGTGSEKLFFGSGTQLSVL.

This chain connects TRBV27 to TRBJ1-1; D may be TRBD1 (6 bases). The V and J ends lost 5 bases and 0 bases respectively, with 13 bases between them. The V gene's germline CDR1 is MNHEY and CDR2 SMNVEV (reference sequence). The CDR3 is 15 residues long. The CDR3 reads CASSPTQGMNTEAFF. The DNA of the CDR3 is TGTGCCAGCAGTCCGACACAGGGTATGAACACTGAAGCTTTCTTT.

The rearrangement joins TRBV9 to TRBJ1-1; D is unclear. V was shortened by 0 bases and J by 6 bases, with 12 bases between the two germline ends. CDR1 and CDR2 (germline): SGDLS, YYNGEE. The CDR3 loop spans 14 amino acids. The CDR3 protein is CASSVGLEKPEAFF. CDR3 DNA: TGTGCCAGCAGCGTAGGTTTAGAGAAGCCTGAAGCTTTCTTT.

This rearrangement joins TRBV7-8 to TRBJ2-1, with 7 bases fitting TRBD1. The germline V gene has CDR1 SGHVS and CDR2 FQNEAQ. After removal of 1 base from V and 10 bases from J, the junction contained 7 bases not matched to a gene. CDR3 length: 14 amino acids. CDR3 in DNA: TGTGCCAGCAGCTTAGGAGGGGGCAATGGGGAGCAGTTCTTC. Amino acids: CASSLGGGNGEQFF.

CDR3 DNA sequence: TGTGCCAGCTCTAAACAGGGAGATCAGCCCCAGCATTTT. As protein: CASSKQGDQPQHF. The chain employs TRBV25-1 and TRBJ1-5; tentatively, D is TRBD1 (6 bases). The germline CDR1 and CDR2 sequences are MGHDK and SYGVNS. Trimming pared 8 bases from V and 5 bases from J, leaving 13 bases between. The CDR3 is made up of 13 amino acids.

The chain carries TRBV12-2 and TRBJ1-1; the table names TRBD1, a call not compared with the DNA. TRBV12-2 is a listed pseudogene. The CDR3 has 15 amino acids. For the CDR3, the DNA is TGTGCAAGTCGCCAGCCCCCGGCAGGGAACACTGAAGCTTTCTTT. This gives the protein CASRQPPAGNTEAFF.

This chain joins TRBV18 and TRBJ2-2, with 7 nucleotides matching TRBD2. V dropped 3 bases and J dropped 7; count of bases not matched to a gene: 2. This CDR3 contains 13 residues. Per germline, CDR1 KGHSH and CDR2 LQKENI. The DNA for the CDR3 is TGTGCCAGCTCACCGCGGGAGCTCGGGGAGCTGTTTTTT. Translation: CASSPRELGELFF.

This chain links TRBV19 with TRBJ2-1, with D perhaps TRBD1 (5 bases). V lost 3 bases to trimming and J lost 0 bases, with 21 bases between them. CDR3 length: 19 residues. Germline V gives CDR1 LNHDA, CDR2 SQIVND (reference sequence). In DNA, the CDR3 is TGTGCCAGTAGTATGAAACGGCTAGGGGATCCCTTCTCCTACAATGAGCAGTTCTTC. This codes for CASSMKRLGDPFSYNEQFF. The whole variable domain, filled in from reference TRBV19 and TRBJ2-1, reads DGGITQSPKYLFRKEGQNVTLSCEQNLNHDAMYWYRQDPGQGLRLIYYSQIVNDFQKGDIAEGYSVSREKKESFPLTVTSAQKNPTAFYLCASSMKRLGDPFSYNEQFFGPGTRLTVL.

The J gene is TRBJ2-3, the V gene TRBV30; perhaps TRBD2 as D (6 bases). The V and J ends lost 5 bases and 6 bases respectively, with 6 bases between them. CDR3 length: 10 amino acids. The germline CDR1 and CDR2 sequences are GTSNPN and SVGIG (reference sequence). CDR3 amino acids: CAWGGDTQYF. CDR3 nucleotide sequence: TGTGCCTGGGGAGGGGATACGCAGTATTTT.

The chain recombines TRBV30 with TRBJ1-3; D gene unclear. V was cut by 1 base and J by 6 bases, with 10 bases left in between. CDR1 GTSNPN and CDR2 SVGIG come from the germline V gene (reference sequence). This CDR3 region has 13 residues. The CDR3, as DNA: TGTGCCTGGAGTGAGCGGAGCCCAAACACCATATATTTT. Translating gives CAWSERSPNTIYF.

The chain employs TRBV5-1 and TRBJ2-3; weak D call: TRBD1 (6 bases). The germline V gene has CDR1 SGHRS and CDR2 YFSETQ. This CDR3 contains 13 residues. The V end lost 1 base, the J end lost 11 bases, and 14 bases lay between the germline ends. DNA for the CDR3: TGCGCCAGCAGCTTGCAGGGGTCGATGGGGCAGTATTTT. Translation: CASSLQGSMGQYF. The full variable domain, in which reference TRBV5-1 and TRBJ2-3 provide the parts outside the CDR3, is KAGVTQTPRYLIKTRGQQVTLSCSPISGHRSVSWYQQTPGQGLQFLFEYFSETQRNKGNFPGRFSGRQFSNSRSEMNVSTLELGDSALYLCASSLQGSMGQYFGPGTRLTVL.

The rearrangement uses TRBV10-3 and TRBJ2-5; the match to TRBD1 covers 7 bases. J lost 2 bases, V lost 7 bases, and 7 bases had no gene match. This CDR3 region has 14 residues. CDR1 ENHRY and CDR2 SYGVKD come from the germline V gene. The CDR3 is CAINQQGRQETQYF. The CDR3 nucleotides read TGTGCCATCAACCAACAGGGGCGGCAAGAGACCCAGTACTTC.

The chain couples TRBV27 to TRBJ2-2; D unresolved. Trimming shortened V by 7 bases and J by 6 bases, and 12 bases separated the two germline ends. Germline V gene data show CDR1 as MNHEY and CDR2 as SMNVEV (reference sequence). This CDR3 region has 13 residues. The CDR3 reads CASNLRGAGELFF. The DNA of the CDR3 is TGTGCCAGCAACCTCAGAGGCGCCGGGGAGCTGTTTTTT.

The V gene is TRBV5-1, the J gene TRBJ1-1, with D tentatively TRBD1 (5 bases). The CDR3 has 14 amino acids. CDR1 and CDR2 from the germline V gene are SGHRS and YFSETQ. Trimming stripped 7 bases from V and 1 base from J, with 14 bases between. CDR3 nucleotide sequence: TGCGCCAGCCTCAAGGACACATCGAACACTGAAGCTTTCTTT. It encodes CASLKDTSNTEAFF.

A few counts support this clone. The chain carries TRBV7-2 and TRBJ1-5, with TRBD1 identical over 7 bases. V lost 1 base and J lost 4; bases outside the gene matches: 1. The V gene's germline CDR1 is SGHTA and CDR2 FQGNSA. This CDR3 contains 14 residues. The CDR3: CASSLGTGNQPQHF. CDR3 sequence (DNA): TGTGCCAGCAGCTTAGGGACAGGAAATCAGCCCCAGCATTTT.

The chain recombines TRBV7-9 with TRBJ1-1; 9 nucleotides align to TRBD1. CDR1 and CDR2 from the germline V gene are SEHNR and FQNEAQ (reference sequence). V trimming: 3 bases; J trimming: 5 bases; junction bases outside the gene matches: 13. This CDR3 is built from 17 residues. CDR3 in amino acids: CASSLPGQGLLGTEAFF. Here the CDR3 DNA reads TGTGCCAGCAGCTTGCCGGGACAGGGACTTTTGGGGACTGAAGCTTTCTTT.

The rearrangement joins TRBV25-1 to TRBJ2-7; 8 bases line up with TRBD1. Germline loops: CDR1 MGHDK, CDR2 SYGVNS. CDR3 size: 15 residues. Trimming took 5 bases from V and 0 from J; bases not matched to a gene: 6. The CDR3 is CASSRRQGLSYEQYF. The CDR3 region has the DNA TGTGCCAGCAGTCGTCGACAGGGGCTCTCCTACGAGCAGTACTTC.

V gene TRBV7-9 combines with J gene TRBJ1-5; 9 bases are a match to TRBD1. V dropped 5 bases and J dropped 7; count of bases not matched to a gene: 6. Germline V gives CDR1 SEHNR, CDR2 FQNEAQ (reference sequence). There are 14 residues in the CDR3. CDR3 nucleotides: TGTGCCAGCAGCCCGAGGACAGGGGTACAGCCCCAGCATTTT. It codes for CASSPRTGVQPQHF. Full variable domain (remainder filled in from reference TRBV7-9 and TRBJ1-5): DTGVSQNPRHKITKRGQNVTFRCDPISEHNRLYWYRQTLGQGPEFLTYFQNEAQLEKSRLLSDRFSAERPKGSFSTLEIQRTEQGDSAMYLCASSPRTGVQPQHFGDGTRLSIL.

The V gene is TRBV29-1, the J gene TRBJ1-1, with D unresolved. Germline V lookup: CDR1 SQVTM, CDR2 ANQGSEA. CDR3 length: 10 residues. Trimming cost V 7 bases and J 3 bases, with 6 bases left between them. CDR3 nucleotides: TGCAGCGCCCGGGACACTGAAGCTTTCTTT. Translating it yields CSARDTEAFF.

As regards this clone: A much larger clonotype is one base distant, so this may be a read error. The chain links TRBV5-4 to TRBJ1-2, with 9 positions matching TRBD1. CDR1 and CDR2 (germline): SGHNT, YYREEE (reference sequence). After removal of 4 bases from V and 2 bases from J, the junction contained 3 bases not matched to a gene. This CDR3 has 14 residues. The CDR3 reads CASSRTGDNYGYTF. CDR3 nucleotide sequence: TGTGCCAGCAGCCGGACAGGGGACAACTATGGCTACACCTTC.